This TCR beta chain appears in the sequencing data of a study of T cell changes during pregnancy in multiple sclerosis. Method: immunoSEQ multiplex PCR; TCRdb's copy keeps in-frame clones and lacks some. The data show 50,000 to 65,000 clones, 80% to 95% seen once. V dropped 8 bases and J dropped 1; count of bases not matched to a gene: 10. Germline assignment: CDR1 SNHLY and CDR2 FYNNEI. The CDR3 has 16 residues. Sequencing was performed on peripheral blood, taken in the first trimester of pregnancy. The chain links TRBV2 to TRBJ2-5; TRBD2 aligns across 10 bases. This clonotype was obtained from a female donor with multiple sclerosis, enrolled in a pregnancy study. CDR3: CASLPPSGGLQETQYF. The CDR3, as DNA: TGTGCCAGCCTGCCCCCTAGCGGGGGCCTCCAAGAGACCCAGTACTTC.